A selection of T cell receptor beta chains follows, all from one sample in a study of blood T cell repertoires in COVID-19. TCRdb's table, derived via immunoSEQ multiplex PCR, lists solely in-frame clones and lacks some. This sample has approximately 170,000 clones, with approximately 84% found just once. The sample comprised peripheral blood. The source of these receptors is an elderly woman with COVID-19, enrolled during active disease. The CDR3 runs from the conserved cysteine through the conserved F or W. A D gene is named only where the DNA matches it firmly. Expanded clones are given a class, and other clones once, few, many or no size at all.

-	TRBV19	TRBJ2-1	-	TGTGCCAGTAGTATAGCCAGGGTCAATGAGCAGTTCTTC	CASSIARVNEQFF
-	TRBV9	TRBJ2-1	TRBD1	TGTGCCAGCAGCGCCCGGGACAGGGACAATGAGCAGTTCTTC	CASSARDRDNEQFF
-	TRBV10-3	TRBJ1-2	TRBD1	TGTGCCATCAGTCCTAGACAGGGAGACTATGGCTACACCTTC	CAISPRQGDYGYTF
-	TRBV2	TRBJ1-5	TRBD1	TGTGCCAGCAGTGAAGAGGGGACAGGCGTCCCGATTAGCAATCAGCCCCAGCATTTT	CASSEEGTGVPISNQPQHF
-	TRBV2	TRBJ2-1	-	TGTGCCAGCAGCCCGATGGGGGGTGAGCAGTTCTTC	CASSPMGGEQFF
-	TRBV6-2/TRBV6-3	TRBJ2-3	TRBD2	TGTGCCAGCAGTTACCCTAGTAGGCGGACTAGCGGGACCCCAGTATTCGATACGCAGTATTTT	CASSYPSRRTSGTPVFDTQYF
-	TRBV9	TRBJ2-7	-	TGTGCCAGCAGCGGACAGGCCGGACGCTACGAGCAGTACTTC	CASSGQAGRYEQYF
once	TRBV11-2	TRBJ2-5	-	TGTGCCAGCAGCTTAGTTGGGGAGCGGGAGACCCAGTACTTC	CASSLVGERETQYF
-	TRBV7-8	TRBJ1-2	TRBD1	TGTGCCAGCAGCTTAACGACAGGGATAAACTATGGCTACACCTTC	CASSLTTGINYGYTF
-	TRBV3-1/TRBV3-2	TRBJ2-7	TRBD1	TGTGCCAGCAGCCAATGGACAGGGACCTCCGAGCAGTACTTC	CASSQWTGTSEQYF
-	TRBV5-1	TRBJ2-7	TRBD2	TGCGCCAGCAGACCCCGCGGGGGGGGCTCCTACGAGCAGTACTTC	CASRPRGGGSYEQYF
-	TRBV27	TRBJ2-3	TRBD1	TGTGCCAGCAGTTTGCACCGGGACAGGGTCACAGATACGCAGTATTTT	CASSLHRDRVTDTQYF
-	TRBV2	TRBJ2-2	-	TGTGCCAGCAGCGGGGGACAGTGGAGTACTGGGGAGCTGTTTTTT	CASSGGQWSTGELFF
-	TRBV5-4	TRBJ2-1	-	TGTGCCAGCAGCTCGGACAGTTTCTACAATGAGCAGTTCTTC	CASSSDSFYNEQFF
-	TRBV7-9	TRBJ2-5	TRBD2	TGTGCCAGCAGCACTAGCGGGAGGATAGTAGAGACCCAGTACTTC	CASSTSGRIVETQYF
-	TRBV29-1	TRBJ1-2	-	TGCAGCGTGGGCCGGGACTCCGCTAACTATGGCTACACCTTC	CSVGRDSANYGYTF
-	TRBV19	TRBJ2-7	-	TGTGCCAGTAGTATTGGGGGGAACTACGAGCAGTACTTC	CASSIGGNYEQYF
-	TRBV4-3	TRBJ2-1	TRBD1	TGCGCCAGCAGCCGGGAAGTAGGGACAGGGTGGGAGCAGTTCTTC	CASSREVGTGWEQFF
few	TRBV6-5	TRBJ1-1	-	TGTGCCAGCAGTTACTCGTTTCAGTTGAACACTGAAGCTTTCTTT	CASSYSFQLNTEAFF
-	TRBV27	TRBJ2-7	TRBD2	TGTGCCAGCAGGACTGGACTAGACTACGAGCAGTACTTC	CASRTGLDYEQYF
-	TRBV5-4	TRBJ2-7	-	TGTGCCAGCAGCTTGGGGGGAGGTCCCACCATCTCCGAGCAGTACTTC	CASSLGGGPTISEQYF
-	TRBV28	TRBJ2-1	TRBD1	TGTGCCAGCAGTTCCGCCGGGACAGCCCCCAATGAGCAGTTCTTC	CASSSAGTAPNEQFF
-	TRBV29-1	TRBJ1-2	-	TGCAGCGGGGAGGCCGGCTATGGCTACACCTTC	CSGEAGYGYTF
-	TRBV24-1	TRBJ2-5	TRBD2	TGTGCCACCAGTGATTCCAGGGAGGGAGAGACCCAGTACTTC	CATSDSREGETQYF
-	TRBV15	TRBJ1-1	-	TGTGCCACCAGCAGAGATCATCAGGGTGAAGCTTTCTTT	CATSRDHQGEAFF
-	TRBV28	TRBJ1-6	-	TGTGCCAGCAGTTTATATGACAGTCCCTATAATTCACCCCTCCACTTT	CASSLYDSPYNSPLHF
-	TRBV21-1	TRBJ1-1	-	TGTGCCATCCCGACAGGGGGCGATAACACTGAAGCTTTCTTT	CAIPTGGDNTEAFF
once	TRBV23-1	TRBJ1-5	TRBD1	TGCGCCAGCAGTCCGATACAGGGGGGCAATCAGCCCCAGCATTTT	CASSPIQGGNQPQHF
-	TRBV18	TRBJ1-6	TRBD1	TGTGCCAGCTCACCATCTGGACAGGGGGGAAATTCACCCCTCCACTTT	CASSPSGQGGNSPLHF
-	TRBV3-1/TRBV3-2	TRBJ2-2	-	TGTGCCAGCAGCCAATACAGGGCCACCGGGGAGCTGTTTTTT	CASSQYRATGELFF
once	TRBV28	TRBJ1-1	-	TGTGCCAGCAGTTTTTTGGGGCACACAGGGTGGGAGCGCACTGAAGCTTTCTTT	CASSFLGHTGWERTEAFF
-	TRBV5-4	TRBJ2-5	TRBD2	TGTGCCAGCAGCTTCGTAGGTAGCGGGGATCTTAGGGGAGAGACCCAGTACTTC	CASSFVGSGDLRGETQYF
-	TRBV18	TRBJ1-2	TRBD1	TGTGCCAGCTCGCCGAGACAGGGAAGACACTATGGCTACACCTTC	CASSPRQGRHYGYTF